This record concerns one TCR beta chain sequence. This specimen comes from a study of T cell responses to AZD1222 COVID-19 vaccine. The repertoire was sequenced with immunoSEQ multiplex PCR; TCRdb's copy has only in-frame clones and lacks some. The repertoire holds 150,000 to 200,000 clones, with around 94% as singletons. V shed 6 bases and J 4 bases; nucleotides not matched to a gene: 9. Germline V CDR1 and CDR2: SGHTS, YDEGEE. This CDR3 has 14 amino acids. This TCR was sampled from an adult in good health. The sequences come from peripheral blood, collected on day 0 of AZD1222 vaccination. The chain uses TRBV5-8 and TRBJ2-7, with TRBD2 matching 8 bases. This chain's CDR3 is CASTPGGGFYEQYF. The CDR3 region has the DNA TGTGCCAGCACCCCGGGGGGGGGCTTTTACGAGCAGTACTTC.